Below, 28 T cell receptor beta chains from the same sample are listed, as sequenced in a study of blood T cells in healthy people across ages. A J-beta primer mix and a sample-barcoded 5' primer were used in a second PCR of roughly 6 to 11 cycles. TCRdb called the 5' RACE reads again in MiXCR, with one record for every CDR3 protein. The top ten hold about 20% of the sample, which has about 800,000 distinct CDR3 sequences, nearly 60% seen once. Sequencing was done on a sample of blood. Source of these receptors: a man aged 25-40 years in good health.

The chain recombines TRBV7-2 with TRBJ2-1; a possible D gene is TRBD1 (6 bases). V lost 4 bases and J lost 7, with 11 bases in between. Germline values: CDR1 SGHTA, CDR2 FQGNSA. There are 13 residues in the CDR3. The CDR3 nucleotides read TGTGCCAGCAGCTCCACAGGGCGGAATGAGCAGTTCTTC. Amino acids: CASSSTGRNEQFF.

The J gene is TRBJ1-1, the V gene TRBV28; no definite D call. The CDR3 covers 15 residues. Germline CDR1 reads MDHEN; CDR2 reads SYDVKM. V dropped 5 bases and J dropped 3 bases, with 16 bases sitting between them. In nucleotides, the CDR3 is TGTGCCAGCAGTGTCAATAGAAGACCCTACACTGAAGCTTTCTTT. Residues: CASSVNRRPYTEAFF.

V gene TRBV4-3 combines with J gene TRBJ1-4, with unresolved D. The CDR3 loop spans 16 amino acids. The V gene lost 0 bases and the J gene lost 6 bases, with 14 bases spanning the gap. Germline lookup yields CDR1 LGHNA and CDR2 YSLEER. This CDR3 is CASSQDPTRGYEKLFF. CDR3 coding DNA: TGCGCCAGCAGCCAAGATCCCACCCGAGGTTATGAAAAACTGTTTTTT.

This clonotype appeared a few times. The rearrangement uses TRBV27 and TRBJ2-7; TRBD2 is a possible D gene (7 bases). The germline V gene encodes CDR1 MNHEY and CDR2 SMNVEV (reference sequence). The CDR3 totals 16 residues. Deletions cut 6 bases from V and 0 bases from J, with 18 bases between. CDR3 loop: CASSWEGGRGSYEQYF. DNA for the CDR3: TGTGCCAGCAGCTGGGAGGGAGGCAGGGGCTCCTACGAGCAGTACTTC.

The chain carries TRBV6-5 and TRBJ2-7; 12 positions match TRBD2. The germline CDR1 and CDR2 sequences are MNHEY and SVGAGI. V trimming: 8 bases; J trimming: 0 bases; junction bases outside the gene matches: 14. This CDR3 contains 18 residues. The CDR3 reads CASGSTTSGGLDSYEQYF. The CDR3 DNA reads TGTGCCAGCGGTTCAACTACTAGCGGGGGGCTAGACTCCTACGAGCAGTACTTC.

V is TRBV20-1 and J is TRBJ2-5, with 7 bases identical to TRBD2. V shed 1 base and J 2 bases; nucleotides not matched to a gene: 7. This CDR3 has 15 amino acids. CDR1 DFQATT and CDR2 SNEGSKA come from the germline V gene (reference sequence). The CDR3 reads CSARGVAGGQETQYF. The CDR3 DNA reads as TGCAGTGCTAGAGGAGTAGCGGGTGGACAAGAGACCCAGTACTTC.

This chain joins TRBV20-1 and TRBJ2-3; TRBD2 might be the D (5 bases). Germline values: CDR1 DFQATT, CDR2 SNEGSKA (reference sequence). Deletions cut 0 bases from V and 8 bases from J, with 18 bases between. There are 15 residues in the CDR3. The chain's CDR3 is CSARDPTSEGRTQYF. DNA of the CDR3: TGCAGTGCTAGAGATCCCACTTCAGAGGGTCGTACGCAGTATTTT.

This chain links TRBV6-6 with TRBJ2-5; 11 bases align to TRBD2. The DNA end lines up better with TRBJ2-7; the J call may be wrong. This CDR3 comprises 15 residues. The V gene's germline CDR1 is MNHNY and CDR2 SVGAGI (reference sequence). CDR3 sequence reads: CASSSPTSGAYEQYF. The CDR3, as DNA: TGTGCCAGCAGTTCCCCGACTAGCGGGGCATACGAGCAGTACTTC.

CDR3 nucleotide sequence: TGTGCCAGCACCCTTCTAAACACCGGGGAGCTGTTTTTT. It is translated as CASTLLNTGELFF. The chain is built from TRBV11-2 and TRBJ2-2; D is unresolved. This CDR3 contains 13 residues. CDR1 is SGHAT and CDR2 is FQNNGV in the germline V gene. Trimming took off 7 bases at V and 2 bases at J, with 8 bases between the two ends. The complete variable domain, with remaining parts taken from reference TRBV11-2 and TRBJ2-2, reads EAGVAQSPRYKIIEKRQSVAFWCNPISGHATLYWYQQILGQGPKLLIQFQNNGVVDDSQLPKDRFSAERLKGVDSTLKIQPAKLEDSAVYLCASTLLNTGELFFGEGSRLTVL.

This clonotype was counted only a few times. The V gene is TRBV29-1, the J gene TRBJ2-5, with 7 bases matching TRBD2. Gene TRBJ2-7 matches the end of the DNA better, so the J call may be wrong. The CDR3 contains 15 residues. Germline CDR1 reads SQVTM; CDR2 reads ANQGSEA. As DNA, the CDR3 is TGCAGCGTTGAATATCGCGGCGGGAGAGACTTCGAGCAGTACTTC. Amino acid sequence: CSVEYRGGRDFEQYF.

V is TRBV2 and J is TRBJ2-1, with D hard to call. CDR1 and CDR2 from the germline V gene are SNHLY and FYNNEI. This CDR3 region has 11 residues. Trimming took off 6 bases at V and 6 bases at J, with 6 bases between the two ends. The CDR3 DNA reads as TGTGCCAGCAGCCAGGCCAATGAGCAGTTCTTC. Its protein product is CASSQANEQFF.

The chain couples TRBV12-3 or TRBV12-4 to TRBJ2-5; D is perhaps TRBD1 (6 bases). V was clipped by 6 bases and J by 5 bases, with 19 bases between them. The CDR3 contains 15 residues. CDR3 DNA sequence: TGTGCCAGCAGCTGGGGTCCAGGGGCGCGGGAGACCCAGTACTTC. Translation gives CASSWGPGARETQYF.

This sequence joins TRBV20-1 and TRBJ2-1; D could derive from TRBD1 or TRBD2 (6 bases each). The germline CDR1 and CDR2 sequences are DFQATT and SNEGSKA (reference sequence). The CDR3 contains 14 residues. CDR3 DNA: TGCAGCTCCGGGAGTTTGGGGGCGGTCGGTGAGCAGTTCTTC. Translated: CSSGSLGAVGEQFF.

The gene calls are TRBV10-3 and TRBJ2-5, with D perhaps TRBD1 or TRBD2 (5 bases each). The CDR3 is made up of 16 amino acids. Per germline, CDR1 ENHRY and CDR2 SYGVKD. V was shortened by 8 bases and J by 1 base, with 20 bases between the two germline ends. The DNA for the CDR3 is TGTGCCATCGGTGGGCAGTATGGGGGTCTCCAAGAGACCCAGTACTTC. It yields the protein CAIGGQYGGLQETQYF.

The chain combines TRBV20-1 with TRBJ2-7; no clear D. CDR3 length equals 16 residues. V was clipped by 0 bases and J by 4 bases, with 19 bases between them. CDR1 is DFQATT, CDR2 SNEGSKA, per germline (reference sequence). The CDR3 spells CSARDKRLGWGYEQYF. The CDR3, as DNA: TGCAGTGCTAGAGATAAGAGGCTAGGGTGGGGTTACGAGCAGTACTTC.

J is TRBJ2-7 and V is TRBV10-1, with D perhaps TRBD1 (5 bases). Trimming removed 1 base at V and 1 base at J, with 17 bases between. Germline V lookup: CDR1 WNHNN, CDR2 SYGVQD (reference sequence). CDR3 length: 17 amino acids. The CDR3 region is CASSELSWGKGSYEQYF. The CDR3 nucleotides read TGCGCCAGCAGTGAGTTAAGTTGGGGCAAGGGATCCTACGAGCAGTACTTC.

This clonotype was counted only a few times. The V call is TRBV29-1, the J call TRBJ2-5; 11 bases are a match to TRBD1. This CDR3 is 16 amino acids long. J gave up 5 bases and V 5 bases, and 13 bases lay outside the gene matches. Germline values: CDR1 SQVTM, CDR2 ANQGSEA. CDR3 protein: CSVNPEGTGGFETQYF. The CDR3 DNA sequence: TGCAGCGTTAACCCAGAGGGGACAGGGGGATTTGAGACCCAGTACTTC.

This chain connects TRBV20-1 to TRBJ1-1; 7 bases align to TRBD1. Germline assignment: CDR1 DFQATT and CDR2 SNEGSKA (reference sequence). V shed 3 bases, J shed 0 bases, and the junction held 10 bases outside the gene matches. The CDR3 contains 16 residues. CDR3 in amino acids: CSARDVDRALNTEAFF. The CDR3 DNA reads as TGCAGTGCTAGGGATGTCGACAGGGCCTTGAACACTGAAGCTTTCTTT.

This rearrangement joins TRBV29-1 to TRBJ1-2, with D unclear. The CDR3 spans 10 residues. Germline-derived CDR1 and CDR2 are SQVTM and ANQGSEA. Trimming took off 2 bases at V and 6 bases at J, with 4 bases between the two ends. The DNA for the CDR3 is TGCAGCGTTGAAACCGATGGCTACACCTTC. Translation gives CSVETDGYTF.

With respect to this clonotype: As the CDR3 is not closed by the conserved phenylalanine or tryptophan, this likely results from a read error. The CDR3 nucleotides are TGTGCCTGGAGTGTTCTTCATCGTTCCTACGAGCAGTACCTC. It encodes CAWSVLHRSYEQYL. The rearrangement joins TRBV30 to TRBJ2-7; no clear D gene. The length of the CDR3 is 14 residues. With 0 bases removed from V and 1 base from J, the gap between germline ends came to 10 bases. The germline gives CDR1 GTSNPN, CDR2 SVGIG (reference sequence).

This clonotype was counted between two and nine times. V gene TRBV18 combines with J gene TRBJ1-1; no clear D. Germline V CDR1 and CDR2: KGHSH, LQKENI. The CDR3 has 12 amino acids. V was shortened by 6 bases and J by 2 bases, with 7 bases between the two germline ends. DNA for the CDR3: TGTGCCAGCTCTTCCCCCAACACTGAAGCTTTCTTT. This gives the protein CASSSPNTEAFF.

This clonotype was seen a few times. The rearrangement joins TRBV7-2 to TRBJ1-2, with TRBD1 matching 7 bases. CDR1 and CDR2 from the germline V gene are SGHTA and FQGNSA. The CDR3 runs to 15 residues. J was trimmed by 7 bases and V by 1 base; bases with no gene match: 9. The CDR3 protein is CASSLDPTGDLGYTF. DNA for the CDR3: TGTGCCAGCAGCTTAGACCCAACAGGGGATCTTGGCTACACCTTC. The variable domain in full, with the rest retrieved from reference TRBV7-2 and TRBJ1-2, is GAGVSQSPSNKVTEKGKDVELRCDPISGHTALYWYRQSLGQGLEFLIYFQGNSAPDKSGLPSDRFSAERTGGSVSTLTIQRTQQEDSAVYLCASSLDPTGDLGYTFGSGTRLTVV.

The chain uses TRBV20-1 and TRBJ2-3, with D perhaps given as TRBD1 or TRBD2 (5 bases each). The germline V gene has CDR1 DFQATT and CDR2 SNEGSKA (reference sequence). V was clipped by 2 bases and J by 2 bases, with 8 bases between them. This CDR3 is 13 amino acids long. The CDR3 reads CSARHGTTDTQYF. DNA for the CDR3: TGCAGTGCTAGACACGGGACCACAGATACGCAGTATTTT.

This clonotype came up many times. The genes are TRBV20-1 and TRBJ1-2; D unclear. The CDR3 length is 12 residues. Germline-derived CDR1 and CDR2 are DFQATT and SNEGSKA (reference sequence). V was pared by 0 bases and J by 8 bases, with 10 bases between. CDR3 DNA: TGCAGTGCTAGAGAAGGGCCTTCAGGCTACACCTTC. Protein product: CSAREGPSGYTF.

The rearrangement links TRBV7-2 to TRBJ1-1; D gene ambiguous. Germline-derived CDR1 and CDR2 are SGHTA and FQGNSA. The CDR3 consists of 13 residues. V was trimmed by 6 bases and J by 9 bases, leaving 17 bases between them. The CDR3, as DNA: TGTGCCAGCAGACCCTGCTTAGAACGAAAAGCTTTCTTT. Translation: CASRPCLERKAFF.

The rearrangement joins TRBV29-1 to TRBJ2-1; 9 nucleotides match TRBD2. The CDR3 has 15 residues. The germline CDR1 and CDR2 sequences are SQVTM and ANQGSEA. J lost 13 bases, V lost 4 bases, and 17 bases had no gene match. Written as DNA, the CDR3 is TGCAGCGTTGTGTTAGCGGGAGATTACCGAGAGACCCAGTTCTTC. Translation gives CSVVLAGDYRETQFF.

This clonotype was recorded a few times. The chain combines TRBV24-1 with TRBJ2-1; maybe TRBD2 (5 bases). CDR1 KGHDR and CDR2 SFDVKD come from the germline V gene. Trimming took off 4 bases at V and 10 bases at J, with 19 bases between the two ends. The CDR3 has 15 amino acids. The CDR3 bases are TGTGCCACCAGTGAAGGTCTGGTCGGGGTTCGGGAGCAGTTCTTC. This codes for CATSEGLVGVREQFF.

The chain uses TRBV6-2 or TRBV6-3 and TRBJ2-5; 8 bases line up with TRBD1. The J call is uncertain, as TRBJ2-1 better fits the DNA end. Germline V gene sequence: CDR1 MNHEY, CDR2 SVGEGT. The CDR3 covers 15 residues. The CDR3 reads CASRPGTGVQETQFF. Written as DNA, the CDR3 is TGTGCCAGCAGACCGGGGACAGGCGTCCAAGAGACCCAGTTCTTC.